The 30 T cell receptor beta chains presented below share a single source sample, sequenced in a study of T cell responses to AZD1222 COVID-19 vaccine. The assay was immunoSEQ multiplex PCR, and TCRdb's table has in-frame clones only and misses some. There are around 150,000 clones in the sample; 80% to 95% occur only once, and about 3.7% lies in the top ten. The material was peripheral blood, obtained 28 days after the second AZD1222 dose. The receptors here all came from an adult who received the AZD1222 COVID-19 vaccine.

CDR3 region: CASSPPGAEAYEQYF. CDR3 sequence (DNA): TGTGCCAGCAGCCCTCCAGGGGCAGAAGCCTACGAGCAGTACTTC. V gene TRBV7-2 combines with J gene TRBJ2-7, with D possibly matching TRBD1 (6 bases). Trimming cost V 5 bases and J 2 bases, with 16 bases left between them. The CDR3 sequence is 15 residues long. CDR1 SGHTA and CDR2 FQGNSA come from the germline V gene. The full variable domain, completed using reference TRBV7-2 and TRBJ2-7, is GAGVSQSPSNKVTEKGKDVELRCDPISGHTALYWYRQSLGQGLEFLIYFQGNSAPDKSGLPSDRFSAERTGGSVSTLTIQRTQQEDSAVYLCASSPPGAEAYEQYFGPGTRLTVT.

This clone showed up just a few times. V is TRBV6-5 and J is TRBJ1-2; D is possibly TRBD1 (5 bases). Germline values: CDR1 MNHEY, CDR2 SVGAGI. The CDR3 covers 15 residues. V was trimmed by 6 bases and J by 8 bases, leaving 22 bases between them. CDR3 in DNA: TGTGCCAGCAGGCGCGGTGTGAGTGGGGCAATCGGCTACACCTTC. Amino acid sequence: CASRRGVSGAIGYTF.

This chain joins TRBV6-1 and TRBJ1-6; D call uncertain. Per germline, CDR1 MNHNS and CDR2 SASEGT. Trimming left V 0 bases short and J 6 bases short, with 15 bases between. This CDR3 has 17 residues. The CDR3 sequence: CASSEARLSRPNSPLHF. The CDR3 DNA is TGTGCCAGCAGTGAAGCGCGTCTGTCGAGACCTAATTCACCCCTCCACTTT.

This chain joins TRBV6-2 or TRBV6-3 and TRBJ1-1, with a weak D call TRBD1 (5 bases). In germline, CDR1 is MNHEY, CDR2 SVGEGT. This CDR3 region has 13 residues. Trimming cost V 5 bases and J 5 bases, with 12 bases left between them. The CDR3 DNA is TGTGCCAGCAGTAAGACAGTTGTGACTGAAGCTTTCTTT. Its translation is CASSKTVVTEAFF.

V gene TRBV5-1 combines with J gene TRBJ2-1, with a tentative D call TRBD2 (5 bases). This CDR3 contains 13 residues. The germline CDR1 and CDR2 sequences are SGHRS and YFSETQ. V dropped 0 bases and J dropped 9 bases, with 10 bases sitting between them. Here the CDR3 reads CASSLVGRGEQFF. In DNA form, the CDR3 reads TGCGCCAGCAGCTTGGTAGGGAGAGGTGAGCAGTTCTTC.

V is TRBV12-5 and J is TRBJ2-1, with TRBD2 identical over 12 bases. The CDR3 has 15 residues. With V trimmed by 5 bases and J by 6 bases, 5 bases remained unmatched. Germline values: CDR1 LGHNT, CDR2 FRNRAP. DNA for the CDR3: TGTGCTAGTGGTACCGGGACTAGCGGGTCCAATGAGCAGTTCTTC. Amino acid sequence: CASGTGTSGSNEQFF.

This clone has a single count. Here the CDR3 reads CASSSSGRRDEQFF. The CDR3, as DNA: TGTGCCAGCAGCTCCAGCGGGAGACGGGATGAGCAGTTCTTC. The rearrangement joins TRBV9 to TRBJ2-1; 8 nucleotides agree with TRBD2. This CDR3 contains 14 residues. Germline lookup yields CDR1 SGDLS and CDR2 YYNGEE. V lost 4 bases and J lost 8; bases outside the gene matches: 8.

V gene TRBV6-2 or TRBV6-3 combines with J gene TRBJ1-5; D perhaps matches TRBD1 (5 bases). Germline lookup yields CDR1 MNHEY and CDR2 SVGEGT. V lost 4 bases to trimming and J lost 1 base, with 20 bases between them. The CDR3 totals 18 residues. The CDR3, as DNA: TGTGCCAGCAGTTCCCCCAGGCAGGGTGGGGGAAGCAATCAGCCCCAGCATTTT. It is translated as CASSSPRQGGGSNQPQHF.

The V gene is TRBV18, the J gene TRBJ1-3; D is unresolved. Germline assignment: CDR1 KGHSH and CDR2 LQKENI. The CDR3 extends over 15 amino acids. Trimming pared 1 base from V and 3 bases from J, leaving 10 bases between. The CDR3 reads CASSPQGRVGNTIYF. The CDR3 DNA reads TGTGCCAGCTCACCACAGGGTCGGGTTGGAAACACCATATATTTT.

This clone was observed a single time. The chain combines TRBV9 with TRBJ1-5; no reliable D call. In germline, CDR1 is SGDLS, CDR2 YYNGEE. The CDR3 loop spans 15 amino acids. The ends were cut back, 4 bases at V and 0 bases at J, with 11 bases in the middle. CDR3 in amino acids: CASSKDGHSNQPQHF. CDR3 bases: TGTGCCAGCAGCAAAGACGGTCATAGCAATCAGCCCCAGCATTTT.

The chain links TRBV2 to TRBJ1-2, with 7 bases matching TRBD1. Germline loops: CDR1 SNHLY, CDR2 FYNNEI. With 8 bases clipped from V and 8 bases from J, the junction kept 5 bases outside the gene matches. The CDR3 totals 11 residues. CDR3 loop: CASRQGRGYTF. CDR3 nucleotides: TGTGCCAGCCGACAGGGTCGAGGCTACACCTTC. The full variable domain, completed using reference TRBV2 and TRBJ1-2, is EPEVTQTPSHQVTQMGQEVILRCVPISNHLYFYWYRQILGQKVEFLVSFYNNEISEKSEIFDDQFSVERPDGSNFTLKIRSTKLEDSAMYFCASRQGRGYTFGSGTRLTVV.

This sequence joins TRBV11-2 and TRBJ2-3, with 7 positions matching TRBD1. CDR3 length equals 15 residues. The junction had 10 bases not matched to a gene; V was cut back by 5 bases and J by 5 bases. CDR1 is SGHAT, CDR2 FQNNGV, per germline. The CDR3 sequence: CASSALGQTGDTQYF. The CDR3 coding sequence is TGTGCCAGCAGCGCCCTGGGACAGACGGGAGATACGCAGTATTTT.

The chain recombines TRBV27 with TRBJ2-2, with D unresolved. The CDR3 consists of 11 residues. The V end lost 4 bases, the J end lost 7 bases, and 4 bases lay between the germline ends. Germline V gene sequence: CDR1 MNHEY, CDR2 SMNVEV (reference sequence). The CDR3 nucleotides are TGTGCCAGCAGTTCGTTCGGGGAGCTGTTTTTT. Amino acid sequence: CASSSFGELFF.

CDR3 coding DNA: TGTGCCAGCAGTTACAACAGGGAGAACTACAATGAGCAGTTCTTC. It yields the protein CASSYNRENYNEQFF. The chain is built from TRBV27 and TRBJ2-1, with a weak D call TRBD1 (6 bases). With 4 bases removed from V and 3 bases from J, the gap between germline ends came to 13 bases. Germline lookup yields CDR1 MNHEY and CDR2 SMNVEV (reference sequence). CDR3 length: 15 amino acids.

This chain links TRBV28 with TRBJ2-7; 11 bases agree with TRBD1. This CDR3 region has 16 residues. Germline-derived CDR1 and CDR2 are MDHEN and SYDVKM. J was trimmed by 1 base and V by 3 bases; bases with no gene match: 5. The DNA of the CDR3 is TGTGCCAGCAGTTTTTGGGGGACAGGGGGTTCCTACGAGCAGTACTTC. The encoded protein is CASSFWGTGGSYEQYF.

This chain uses TRBV28 with TRBJ2-7, with D possibly TRBD2 on 5 matching bases. Germline values: CDR1 MDHEN, CDR2 SYDVKM. The CDR3 loop spans 13 amino acids. V lost 6 bases to trimming and J lost 0 bases, with 9 bases between them. As DNA, the CDR3 is TGTGCCAGCAGAAGCGGAATCTCCTACGAGCAGTACTTC. The encoded protein is CASRSGISYEQYF.

J is TRBJ2-5 and V is TRBV7-9; 11 nucleotides line up with TRBD2. Trimming cost V 5 bases and J 3 bases; bases outside gene matches: 5. The length of the CDR3 is 15 residues. The germline V gene has CDR1 SEHNR and CDR2 FQNEAQ (reference sequence). CDR3 DNA: TGTGCCAGCAGCAGCCGTAGCGGGAGGGAAGAGACCCAGTACTTC. Translation: CASSSRSGREETQYF.

The chain links TRBV27 to TRBJ1-2; 9 bases fit TRBD1. The CDR3 sequence is 13 residues long. Germline trimming cut 5 bases from V and 5 bases from J; bases unmatched to any gene: 3. The germline V gene encodes CDR1 MNHEY and CDR2 SMNVEV (reference sequence). The CDR3 DNA reads as TGTGCCAGCAGTAGGGACAGGGTTTATGGCTACACCTTC. Translated: CASSRDRVYGYTF.

Worth noting for this clone: The sample holds other DNA sequences that translate to the same CDR3. The chain couples TRBV30 to TRBJ2-6; D ambiguous. CDR1 is GTSNPN, CDR2 SVGIG, per germline (reference sequence). The CDR3 sequence is 14 residues long. Trimming took off 0 bases at V and 4 bases at J, with 7 bases between the two ends. The CDR3 bases are TGTGCCTGGAGTGTGGGTACCGGGGCCAACGTCCTGACTTTC. Encoded protein: CAWSVGTGANVLTF.

The V and J genes are TRBV18 and TRBJ2-7, with D perhaps TRBD1 or TRBD2 (5 bases each). Germline CDR1 reads KGHSH; CDR2 reads LQKENI. CDR3 length: 13 amino acids. V shed 3 bases and J shed 4 bases, with 10 bases lying between them. The DNA for the CDR3 is TGTGCCAGCTCACCTGGGGGTAATTACGAGCAGTACTTC. It translates to CASSPGGNYEQYF. The complete variable domain, with remaining parts taken from reference TRBV18 and TRBJ2-7, reads NAGVMQNPRHLVRRRGQEARLRCSPMKGHSHVYWYRQLPEEGLKFMVYLQKENIIDESGMPKERFSAEFPKEGPSILRIQQVVRGDSAAYFCASSPGGNYEQYFGPGTRLTVT.

This rearrangement joins TRBV18 to TRBJ1-2; D possibly corresponds to TRBD1 (5 bases). CDR1 and CDR2 from the germline V gene are KGHSH and LQKENI. V lost 3 bases and J 6 bases, leaving 17 bases between the germline ends. The CDR3 has 15 residues. CDR3 nucleotide sequence: TGTGCCAGCTCACCCATAAATGCGGGGCGCCATGGCTACACCTTC. Protein product: CASSPINAGRHGYTF.

V gene TRBV10-3 combines with J gene TRBJ2-7; 7 bases line up with TRBD1. CDR3 size: 13 residues. CDR1 and CDR2 from the germline V gene are ENHRY and SYGVKD. V dropped 8 bases and J dropped 5; count of bases not matched to a gene: 9. The CDR3 protein is CAISQQGKDEQYF. In DNA form, the CDR3 reads TGTGCCATCTCCCAACAGGGGAAGGACGAGCAGTACTTC.

The rearrangement links TRBV5-6 to TRBJ1-4, with TRBD1 matching over 7 bases. The V segment lost 0 bases and the J segment 5 bases; nucleotides outside the gene matches: 4. CDR3 size: 15 residues. CDR1 and CDR2 (germline): SGHDT, YYEEEE. CDR3 loop: CASSLVGQTNEKLFF. For the CDR3, the DNA is TGTGCCAGCAGCTTGGTGGGACAGACAAATGAAAAACTGTTTTTT.

Regarding this clone: This same CDR3 is encoded by further DNA sequences in the sample. The chain recombines TRBV6-2 or TRBV6-3 with TRBJ1-3, with D uncertain. Trimming stripped 0 bases from V and 0 bases from J, with 6 bases between. The germline CDR1 and CDR2 sequences are MNHEY and SVGEGT. The CDR3 spans 15 residues. CDR3 in amino acids: CASSYSASSGNTIYF. In DNA form, the CDR3 reads TGTGCCAGCAGTTACTCGGCGAGCTCTGGAAACACCATATATTTT.

The V and J genes are TRBV11-3 and TRBJ2-5; tentatively, D is TRBD1 or TRBD2 (6 bases each). The V end lost 1 base, the J end lost 5 bases, and 14 bases lay between the germline ends. Germline CDR1 SGHNT, CDR2 YENEEA. The CDR3 sequence is 15 residues long. The CDR3 loop is CASSLGRRGLETQYF. DNA of the CDR3: TGTGCCAGCAGCTTAGGGAGACGGGGGCTGGAGACCCAGTACTTC.

V and J are TRBV5-1 and TRBJ2-1, with D tentatively TRBD1 (6 bases). Trimming left V 4 bases short and J 3 bases short, with 11 bases between. The CDR3 is 14 amino acids. Germline CDR1 is SGHRS and CDR2 is YFSETQ. The CDR3 DNA reads TGCGCCAGCAGCGCGGACAGAGTCTACAATGAGCAGTTCTTC. This sequence encodes CASSADRVYNEQFF.

The genes are TRBV19 and TRBJ2-2, with unresolved D. The germline V gene has CDR1 LNHDA and CDR2 SQIVND (reference sequence). The V end lost 10 bases, the J end lost 2 bases, and 14 bases lay between the germline ends. The CDR3 spans 14 residues. CDR3 coding DNA: TGTGCCACCCTAAGGATTGCCAACACCGGGGAGCTGTTTTTT. Amino acids: CATLRIANTGELFF.

The chain has TRBV5-4 and TRBJ2-7; D not certain. CDR3 size: 12 residues. CDR1 is SGHNT and CDR2 is YYREEE in the germline V gene (reference sequence). Trimming removed 1 base from V and 7 bases from J, with 9 bases in between. The CDR3 sequence is CASSLLGYEQYF. In DNA, the CDR3 is TGTGCCAGCAGCTTGTTGGGGTATGAGCAGTACTTC. The complete variable domain, with remaining parts taken from reference TRBV5-4 and TRBJ2-7, reads ETGVTQSPTHLIKTRGQQVTLRCSSQSGHNTVSWYQQALGQGPQFIFQYYREEENGRGNFPPRFSGLQFPNYSSELNVNALELDDSALYLCASSLLGYEQYFGPGTRLTVT.

The chain couples TRBV20-1 to TRBJ2-1, with TRBD2 matching over 7 bases. The CDR3 loop spans 17 amino acids. The germline gives CDR1 DFQATT, CDR2 SNEGSKA (reference sequence). V lost 3 bases and J lost 3; bases outside the gene matches: 14. The DNA for the CDR3 is TGCAGTGCTAGTTCCGCTCTGGTGGGAGGGTTCTACAATGAGCAGTTCTTC. Encoded protein: CSASSALVGGFYNEQFF.

The rearrangement joins TRBV23-1 to TRBJ2-7; D remains ambiguous. TRBV23-1 carries the ORF label, with uncertain function. This CDR3 spans 15 amino acids. Between the trimmed V and J ends, which lost 0 bases and 2 bases, there was a span of 11 bases. The CDR3 loop is CASSQSLWVTYEQYF. For the CDR3, the DNA is TGCGCCAGCAGTCAATCATTGTGGGTCACCTACGAGCAGTACTTC.